This TCR beta chain came from a study of cytotoxic CD8 clonotypes in ibrutinib-treated CLL (dated by TCRdb to about 2021). Background on the whole study: The cohort had about ten relapsed/refractory and roughly 14 treatment-naive patients; about 17 were IGHV unmutated. Of the 86 participants in the trial, about two dozen had longitudinal samples available. The response samples were drawn at a median of approximately 11 months into treatment, with a range of about 6 to 36 months. Partial responses were observed in roughly 24 patients and complete responses in 2; after a median follow-up of roughly 72 months, remission was maintained in around 14 patients and progression was observed in around twelve. An average of approximately 260,000 productive templates and about 100,000 productive rearrangements was obtained per sample. Every remission and progressive disease sample was obtained while ibrutinib was still being received by the patients. Cryopreserved peripheral blood mononuclear cells were obtained prior to treatment, at the time of response, and at either disease progression or sustained remission. Study-wide conclusions, independent of this receptor: Public clonotypes were rare and either shrank or stayed stable during treatment, and the rise in clonality at ibrutinib response reflected expansion of private clonotypes. At ibrutinib response clonality went up, during sustained remission it held steady, and at progression it dropped back toward baseline. Baseline clonality exceeded that of age-matched healthy donors and correlated strongly with circulating CD8+ T-cell counts. Sampling times were not matched between patients in sustained remission and patients whose disease was progressing, and lymph node repertoires were not examined.

The time point label corresponds to: progressive disease on ibrutinib. For TCR beta library preparation, around 2 micrograms of genomic DNA were isolated from cryopreserved PBMCs. Longitudinal blood samples from CLL patients on ibrutinib monotherapy underwent high-throughput TCR beta sequencing. The patients took part in an open-label, single-center phase 2 trial of ibrutinib monotherapy. Concerning this clone itself: Its antigen target is currently unknown. No much larger clone is present one base from it, and per-base qualities are unavailable.

The goal of deep resolution MiSeq sequencing was a depth between 1 in 1 million and 1 in 200,000 T cells, and coverage averaged 10x per clonotype. TCR beta libraries were generated with the immunoSEQ hsTCRB Kit. As for the authors' bioinformatics: Data were analyzed with ImmunoSEQ Data Assistant and ImmunoSEQ Analyzer, with V, D and J genes assigned per IMGT definitions. Clonality, which ranges from 0 to 1, was calculated by subtracting the normalized Shannon entropy of productive rearrangement frequencies from one. Only overrepresented clonotypes making up at least 0.05% of the repertoire of each patient were included in the public clonotype analysis. Approximately 13 age-matched healthy donor repertoires from immuneACCESS served as clonality controls. What TCRdb holds here is the immuneACCESS table cut down to in-frame rearrangements. Part of the clones is not present; checked against another copy, under half of the missing clones reflect an unresolved V gene, and the others are unexplained. V and J calls and clone size are as listed in that table; D and trimming were resolved from the DNA. Recorded for this sample are about 36,000 clones; about 70% of them occurred a single time. The biggest ten clones account for approximately 16% of the sample.

Trimming costs V 9 bases and J 4 bases, and their ends lie 17 bases apart. In the germline V gene, CDR1 corresponds to SGHTS and CDR2 to YDEGEE. The CDR3 goes from the cysteine to the phenylalanine over 14 residues. Only the CDR3 DNA is retained, 42 bases long and in frame from the first base. This material consisted of PBMCs, taken at disease progression, from a patient treated with ibrutinib. The TCR originated in a human donor with chronic lymphocytic leukemia. Recombination joined TRBV5-8 with TRBJ1-5; TRBD1 is a possible D gene, resting on 5 matching bases. The CDR3 has the sequence CATGGWEENQPQHF. The DNA sequence is TGTGCCACCGGGGGGTGGGAGGAGAATCAGCCCCAGCATTTT.